The next 2 T cell receptor beta chains were all read from a single sample in a study of T cells in Graves' hyperthyroidism and ophthalmopathy. It was RNA transcripts that yielded the amplified TCR beta CDR3 regions. During a first-round RT-PCR of the TCR CDR3, the HTBI primer set was used. One entry per CDR3 protein results from TCRdb running MiXCR on the multiplex PCR reads. This repertoire shows around 580,000 distinct CDR3 sequences, more than 45% found once; its top ten account for around 7.7%. The sequenced sample was peripheral blood or thyroid tissue (not recorded which). The receptors were sampled from a woman aged 18-29 years with Graves' hyperthyroidism.

This clonotype came up many times. The rearrangement uses TRBV11-2 and TRBJ2-7; TRBD2 might be the D (6 bases). This CDR3 is 13 amino acids long. The germline V and J ends were trimmed by 8 bases and 5 bases, with 16 bases remaining between them. Germline lookup yields CDR1 SGHAT and CDR2 FQNNGV. CDR3 in amino acids: CASLRVGGHEQYF. CDR3 nucleotide sequence: TGTGCCAGCTTAAGGGTTGGAGGGCACGAGCAGTACTTC.

Concerning this clonotype: A much larger clone lies a single base off, so this may be a read error. The V gene is TRBV19, the J gene TRBJ2-7, with D hard to call. From germline, CDR1 is LNHDA and CDR2 SQIVND (reference sequence). The CDR3 extends over 14 amino acids. The CDR3 DNA follows: TGTGCCAGTAGTATGCGATATCACTCCTACGAGCGGTACTTC. Protein: CASSMRYHSYERYF.